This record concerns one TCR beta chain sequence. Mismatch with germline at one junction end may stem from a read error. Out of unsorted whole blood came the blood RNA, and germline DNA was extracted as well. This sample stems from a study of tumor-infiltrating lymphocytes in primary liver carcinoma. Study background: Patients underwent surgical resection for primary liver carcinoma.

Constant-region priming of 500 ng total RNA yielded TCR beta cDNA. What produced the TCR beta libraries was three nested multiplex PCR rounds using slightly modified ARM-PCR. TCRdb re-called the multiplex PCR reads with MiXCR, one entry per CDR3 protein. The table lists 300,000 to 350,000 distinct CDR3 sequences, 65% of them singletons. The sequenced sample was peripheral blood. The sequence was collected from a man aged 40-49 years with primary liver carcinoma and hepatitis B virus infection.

CDR3 region: CASIEAPTYKTHYF. In nucleotides, the CDR3 is TGTGCCAGCATTGAAGCCCCCACATACAAGACCCACTACTTC. The chain is built from TRBV6-1 and TRBJ2-5; D is unclear. The CDR3 is 14 amino acids. Germline CDR1 MNHNS, CDR2 SASEGT.